There are many counts of the clone carrying this T cell receptor (beta chain). What it binds is unknown. This entry comes from a study of regulatory T cells in long-lasting Graves disease. In building TCR beta libraries, iRepertoire HTBI primers were used together with Arm-PCR of CDR3 regions. TCRdb reprocessed the multiplex PCR reads with MiXCR, giving one entry per CDR3 protein. The sample contains about 420,000 distinct CDR3 sequences, 16% of which appear only once. Time point noted: newly diagnosed GD, antithyroid drugs for less than 3 months. RNA from PBMCs was the source of the TCR library. It was by American Thyroid Association guidelines that Graves' disease was diagnosed. Germline trimming cut 0 bases from V and 2 bases from J; bases unmatched to any gene: 11. The CDR3 has 17 amino acids. CDR1 and CDR2 (germline): DFQATT, SNEGSKA (reference sequence). Study-wide results and caveats: Researchers reported studying only peripheral blood, not thyroid tissue.

The sample was also linked to a second study, of T cells in Graves' hyperthyroidism and ophthalmopathy. That source reports: The blood repertoire included most of the expanded thyroid clonotypes above 0.001.

The chain combines TRBV20-1 with TRBJ2-3; 7 bases agree with TRBD2. This TCR came from a woman aged 18-30 years with Graves disease. The sequencing here drew on peripheral blood mononuclear cells (PBMCs), taken at new diagnosis, from a patient treated with antithyroid drugs. This CDR3 is CSARDPTKRGVTDTQYF. CDR3 sequence (DNA): TGCAGTGCTAGAGATCCCACGAAGCGGGGTGTCACAGATACGCAGTATTTT.